This T cell receptor beta chain originates from a study of blood T cell repertoires in COVID-19. About the study: Material from acute and convalescent COVID-19 was sourced from the United States, Italy and Spain. T cells, B-cell-depleted T cells, or PBMCs provided the cDNA or gDNA that served as material.

Original processing methods: Quantification of nucleated cells was approximated via reference gene primer amplification. Generated by immunoSEQ multiplex PCR, the TCRdb table keeps only in-frame clones and is missing some. V, J and clone size were drawn from that table, and D and trimming were deduced from the DNA. Among tens of thousands of clones, more than 70% were seen once, and the ten largest hold around 4.9%. The V gene end was trimmed by 6 bases and the J gene end by 9 bases; junction bases not matched to a gene: 8. CDR1 is MDHEN, CDR2 SYDVKM, per germline. The CDR3 has 13 amino acids. The chain carries TRBV28 and TRBJ2-1; 7 bases are a match to TRBD1. The specimen was peripheral blood. The sequence was collected from a woman of 80 years or more with active COVID-19. This CDR3 is CASRAGTVREQFF. CDR3 coding DNA: TGTGCCAGCAGGGCAGGGACAGTTCGTGAGCAGTTCTTC.